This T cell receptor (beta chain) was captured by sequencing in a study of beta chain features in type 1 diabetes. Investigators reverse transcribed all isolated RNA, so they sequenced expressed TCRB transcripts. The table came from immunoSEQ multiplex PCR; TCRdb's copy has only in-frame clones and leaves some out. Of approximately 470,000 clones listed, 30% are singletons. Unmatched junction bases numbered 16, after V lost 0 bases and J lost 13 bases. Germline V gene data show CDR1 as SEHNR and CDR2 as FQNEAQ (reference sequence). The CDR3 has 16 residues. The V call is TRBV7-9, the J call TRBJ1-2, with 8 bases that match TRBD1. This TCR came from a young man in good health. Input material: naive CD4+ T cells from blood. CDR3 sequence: CASSLAPLGAGGFSTF. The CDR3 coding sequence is TGTGCCAGCAGCTTAGCGCCGCTCGGGGCAGGGGGCTTCAGCACCTTC.